The source of this T cell receptor beta chain is a study of cytomegalovirus exposure and HLA in healthy donors. Looking at the study overall: Samples from HLA-typed donors yielded about 85 million unique TCRs in an early data release.

With 60 Vbeta and 13 Jbeta primers, the PCR was carried out. Assay used: immunoSEQ multiplex PCR; TCRdb lists only in-frame clones, some missing. This sample has 150,000 to 250,000 clones, with 82% found just once. Regarding this clone: What it recognizes is unknown.

The germline gives CDR1 MRHNA, CDR2 SNTAGT. This CDR3 has 18 residues. V lost 1 base and J 4 bases, leaving 22 bases between the germline ends. Findings and limits, study-wide: It was confirmed in vitro that a few of the CMV-associated chains were specific for CMV antigens.

The sequenced sample was PBMCs. J is TRBJ1-1 and V is TRBV6-4; a weak D match, TRBD1 (6 bases). The TCR comes from a woman aged 45-65 years in good health and CMV-seropositive. This CDR3 is CASSDLYGTPGSSTEAFF. The CDR3 DNA follows: TGTGCCAGCAGTGACTTATACGGGACACCGGGATCTTCCACTGAAGCTTTCTTT.